This record covers a single T cell receptor (beta chain). No antigen is known for it. The sample originates from a study of graft-versus-host responses after intestinal transplantation. The wider study: Multivisceral, liver-intestinal, or isolated intestinal grafts were transplanted into recipients. Induction with anti-thymocyte globulin, then tacrolimus and steroids for 2 to 3 years, was given to all recipients.

Germline CDR1 is MNHEY and CDR2 is SMNVEV (reference sequence). With 7 bases clipped from V and 4 bases from J, the junction kept 2 bases outside the gene matches. The CDR3 extends over 14 amino acids. The repertoire was sequenced with immunoSEQ multiplex PCR; TCRdb's copy has only in-frame clones and lacks some. Altogether about 71,000 clones are present, about 94% being singletons, with the ten largest covering around 0.54%. General study points: Marrow from the recipient contained GvH clones, some of which had appeared first in ileum or blood.

The sequenced sample was unstimulated CD8+ T cells sorted from spleen or lymph node cells, obtained before intestinal transplant. This TCR derives from a human donor who received an intestinal transplant. The chain recombines TRBV27 with TRBJ2-3, with TRBD2 matching over 13 bases. Here the CDR3 DNA reads TGTGCCAGCAAACTAGCGGGAGGGCCAGATACGCAGTATTTT. This codes for CASKLAGGPDTQYF.